Below, 8 T cell receptor beta chains from the same sample are listed, as sequenced in a study of identical twins. TCRdb redid the calling of the 5' RACE reads with MiXCR, one entry per CDR3 protein. The data show nearly 900,000 distinct CDR3 sequences, with 9% to 15% seen just once and 1.5% to 2% held by the top ten. These data were likewise used in another study, on yellow fever vaccine responses in identical twins.

Sample: PBMCs. Every receptor here comes from a woman under 30 in good health.

This clonotype was counted ten times or more. The rearrangement uses TRBV9 and TRBJ1-2; 8 nucleotides match TRBD1. This CDR3 has 16 residues. The V gene's germline CDR1 is SGDLS and CDR2 YYNGEE. V lost 0 bases, J lost 8 bases, and 12 bases stayed unmatched. Written as DNA, the CDR3 is TGTGCCAGCAGCGTAGAGCCAGGGGGCGATAATCGGGGCTACACCTTC. Translation gives CASSVEPGGDNRGYTF.

The J gene is TRBJ2-1, the V gene TRBV7-6; D remains unclear. Germline V CDR1 and CDR2: SGHVS, FNYEAQ. V lost 5 bases, J lost 3 bases, and 11 bases lay in between. This CDR3 is built from 14 residues. CDR3 DNA: TGTGCCAGCAGCCCCCTACTTGGCTACAATGAGCAGTTCTTC. Amino acid sequence: CASSPLLGYNEQFF.

The V gene is TRBV27, the J gene TRBJ2-6, with TRBD1 matching over 8 bases. V trimming: 2 bases; J trimming: 0 bases; junction bases outside the gene matches: 9. CDR1 is MNHEY, CDR2 SMNVEV, per germline (reference sequence). This CDR3 contains 19 residues. CDR3 nucleotide sequence: TGTGCCAGCAGTTTAGGACCGGGACAGGATACCTCTGGGGCCAACGTCCTGACTTTC. Translation: CASSLGPGQDTSGANVLTF.

The rearrangement uses TRBV28 and TRBJ2-7; TRBD2 aligns across 9 bases. There are 16 residues in the CDR3. Trimming cost V 5 bases and J 5 bases; bases outside gene matches: 13. Germline CDR1 and CDR2: MDHEN and SYDVKM. This CDR3 reads CASSTPPAGGGDEQYF. The DNA for the CDR3 is TGTGCCAGCAGTACCCCCCCCGCGGGAGGGGGTGACGAGCAGTACTTC.

The gene calls are TRBV20-1 and TRBJ1-6; D unresolved. V was clipped by 6 bases and J by 13 bases, with 16 bases between them. CDR3 length equals 12 residues. The germline CDR1 and CDR2 sequences are DFQATT and SNEGSKA (reference sequence). The CDR3 DNA reads as TGCAGTGCCACAAGACACCCACCGCCCCTCCACTTT. Translation gives CSATRHPPPLHF.

The rearrangement links TRBV6-1 to TRBJ2-2; the D is unclear. Germline CDR1 and CDR2: MNHNS and SASEGT. The CDR3 contains 17 residues. V was trimmed by 7 bases and J by 0 bases, leaving 18 bases between them. In DNA, the CDR3 is TGTGCCAGCACCTTAAGGGCGATAGAGACGAACACCGGGGAGCTGTTTTTT. Translation gives CASTLRAIETNTGELFF.

The chain joins TRBV10-3 to TRBJ1-1, with D unresolved. V was cut by 6 bases and J by 6 bases, with 17 bases left in between. The CDR3 covers 14 residues. Germline CDR1 ENHRY, CDR2 SYGVKD. CDR3 loop: CAISSRFKWPEAFF. CDR3 sequence (DNA): TGTGCCATCAGCTCTCGTTTCAAGTGGCCTGAAGCTTTCTTT.

This clonotype was counted between two and nine times. This chain connects TRBV7-8 to TRBJ1-1; D call uncertain. The V end lost 7 bases, the J end lost 0 bases, and 18 bases lay between the germline ends. The CDR3 extends over 16 amino acids. In germline, CDR1 is SGHVS, CDR2 FQNEAQ. The chain's CDR3 is CASTEGIRSLNTEAFF. CDR3 bases: TGTGCCAGCACGGAAGGGATACGCTCCTTGAACACTGAAGCTTTCTTT.